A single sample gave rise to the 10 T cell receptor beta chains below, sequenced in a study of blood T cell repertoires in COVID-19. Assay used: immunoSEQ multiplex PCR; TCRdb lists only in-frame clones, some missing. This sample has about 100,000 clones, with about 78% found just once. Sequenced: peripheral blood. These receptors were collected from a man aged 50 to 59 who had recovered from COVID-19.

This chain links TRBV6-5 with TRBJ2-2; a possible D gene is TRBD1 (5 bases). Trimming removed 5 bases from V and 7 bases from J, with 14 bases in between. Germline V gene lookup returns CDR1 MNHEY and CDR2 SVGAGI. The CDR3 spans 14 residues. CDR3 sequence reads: CASSLRQGNGELFF. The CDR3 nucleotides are TGTGCCAGCAGTCTGAGGCAGGGTAACGGGGAGCTGTTTTTT.

As DNA, the CDR3 is TGTGCCAGTAGTAAGACTAGCGGGTATGAAACCTACGAGCAGTACTTC. Protein sequence: CASSKTSGYETYEQYF. The J gene is TRBJ2-7, the V gene TRBV19, with 10 bases that match TRBD2. This CDR3 has 16 residues. The V gene's germline CDR1 is LNHDA and CDR2 SQIVND (reference sequence). With V trimmed by 4 bases and J by 2 bases, 8 bases remained unmatched.

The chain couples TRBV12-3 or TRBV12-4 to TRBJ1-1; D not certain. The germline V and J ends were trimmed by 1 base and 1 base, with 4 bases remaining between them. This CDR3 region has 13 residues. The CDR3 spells CASSLVQNTEAFF. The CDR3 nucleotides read TGTGCCAGCAGTTTAGTACAGAACACTGAAGCTTTCTTT.

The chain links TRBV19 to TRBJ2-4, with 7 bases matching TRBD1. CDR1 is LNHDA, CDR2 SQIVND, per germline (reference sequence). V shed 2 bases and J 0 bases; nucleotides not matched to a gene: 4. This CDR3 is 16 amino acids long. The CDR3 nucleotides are TGTGCCAGTAGTATAACCCACAGGGGAGCCAAAAACATTCAGTACTTC. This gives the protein CASSITHRGAKNIQYF.

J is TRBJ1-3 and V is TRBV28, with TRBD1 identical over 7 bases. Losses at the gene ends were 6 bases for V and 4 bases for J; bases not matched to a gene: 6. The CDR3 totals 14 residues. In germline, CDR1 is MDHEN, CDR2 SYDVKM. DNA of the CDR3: TGTGCCAGCAGCCCCCCGGGACAGGGAAACACCATATATTTT. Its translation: CASSPPGQGNTIYF. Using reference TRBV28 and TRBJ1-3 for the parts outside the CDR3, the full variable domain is DVKVTQSSRYLVKRTGEKVFLECVQDMDHENMFWYRQDPGLGLRLIYFSYDVKMKEKGDIPEGYSVSREKKERFSLILESASTNQTSMYLCASSPPGQGNTIYFGEGSWLTVV.

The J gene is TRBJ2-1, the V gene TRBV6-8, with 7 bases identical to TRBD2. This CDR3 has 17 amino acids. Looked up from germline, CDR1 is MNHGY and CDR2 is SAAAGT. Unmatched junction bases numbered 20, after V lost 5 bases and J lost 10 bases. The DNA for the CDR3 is TGTGCCAGCAGTCCCCCTCGGGCGGGAGATCCCCCCAACGAGCAGTTCTTC. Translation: CASSPPRAGDPPNEQFF.

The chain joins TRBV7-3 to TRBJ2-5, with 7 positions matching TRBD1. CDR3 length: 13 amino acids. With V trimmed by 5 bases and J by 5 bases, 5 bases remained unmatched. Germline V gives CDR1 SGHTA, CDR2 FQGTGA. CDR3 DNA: TGTGCCAGCAGCCAGGGGGTCCGGGAGACCCAGTACTTC. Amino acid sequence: CASSQGVRETQYF.

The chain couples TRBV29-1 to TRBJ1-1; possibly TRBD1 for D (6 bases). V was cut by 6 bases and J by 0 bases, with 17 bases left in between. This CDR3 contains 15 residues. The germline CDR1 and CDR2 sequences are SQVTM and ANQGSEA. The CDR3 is CSVVKDSLMNTEAFF. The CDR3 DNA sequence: TGCAGCGTGGTTAAGGACAGTTTAATGAACACTGAAGCTTTCTTT.

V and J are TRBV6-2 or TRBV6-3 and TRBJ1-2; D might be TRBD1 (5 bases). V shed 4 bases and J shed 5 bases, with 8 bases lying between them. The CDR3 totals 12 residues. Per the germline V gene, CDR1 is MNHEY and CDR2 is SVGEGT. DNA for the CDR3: TGTGCCAGCAGTTGGGGGGGGTATGGCTACACCTTC. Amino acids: CASSWGGYGYTF.

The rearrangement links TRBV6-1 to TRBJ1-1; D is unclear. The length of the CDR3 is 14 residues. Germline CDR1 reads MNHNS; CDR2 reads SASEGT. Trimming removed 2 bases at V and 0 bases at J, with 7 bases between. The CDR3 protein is CASSEILVNTEAFF. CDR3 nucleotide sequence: TGTGCCAGCAGTGAAATACTGGTGAACACTGAAGCTTTCTTT.